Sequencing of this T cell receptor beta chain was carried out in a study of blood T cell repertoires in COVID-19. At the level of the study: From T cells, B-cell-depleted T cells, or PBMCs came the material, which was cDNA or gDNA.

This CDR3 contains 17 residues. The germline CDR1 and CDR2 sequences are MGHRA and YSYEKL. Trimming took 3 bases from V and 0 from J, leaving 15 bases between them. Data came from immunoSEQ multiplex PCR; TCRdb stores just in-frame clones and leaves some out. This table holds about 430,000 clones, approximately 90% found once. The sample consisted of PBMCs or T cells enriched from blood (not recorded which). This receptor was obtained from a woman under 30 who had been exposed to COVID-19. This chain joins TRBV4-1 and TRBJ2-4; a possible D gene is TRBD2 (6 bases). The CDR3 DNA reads TGCGCCAGCAGCCACCCGAGGGAGGATTCAGCCAAAAACATTCAGTACTTC. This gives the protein CASSHPREDSAKNIQYF.